The rows below give T cell receptor beta chains drawn from one sample of a study of T-cell reconstitution after alpha-beta-depleted transplantation in children. MiXCR was run by TCRdb on the PCR reads, yielding one entry per CDR3 protein. This sample has about 72,000 distinct CDR3 sequences; about 7% occur once, and the top ten carry about 2.3%. The input for sequencing was PBMCs from the stem cell graft donor, taken from the stem cell graft. These receptors came from a human donor who donated a stem cell graft to a child with acute lymphoblastic leukemia. Each CDR3 is given with its conserved first and last residue. A D gene is named only where the DNA matches it firmly. The listing skips clone size in some rows; elsewhere it reads once, few, many or a size class.

D | J | V | size | DNA | CDR3
- | TRBJ2-2 | TRBV13 | many | TGTGCCAGCAGACCCCAACAGGGATTTGCCGGGGAGCTGTTTTTT | CASRPQQGFAGELFF
- | TRBJ1-1 | TRBV5-1 | many | TGCGCCAGCAGCCGATCAGGCCAGGGAACTGAAGCTTTCTTT | CASSRSGQGTEAFF
TRBD1 | TRBJ1-2 | TRBV6-5 | many | TGTGCCAGCAGTTCCCAGGGGACAGGGAAGGGAGGAAACTATGGCTACACCTTC | CASSSQGTGKGGNYGYTF
- | TRBJ2-1 | TRBV7-3 | many | TGTGCCAGCAGCCCGGACCGGGGCCGGGCGAATGAGCAGTTCTTC | CASSPDRGRANEQFF
- | TRBJ1-5 | TRBV5-1 | few | TGCGCCAGCAGCTTGGACGGAACGGAGTATCAGCCCCAGCATTTT | CASSLDGTEYQPQHF
TRBD1 | TRBJ2-3 | TRBV7-3 | few | TGTGCCAGCAGCTCACTGGACAGGGCGACAGATACGCAGTATTTT | CASSSLDRATDTQYF
TRBD1 | TRBJ1-1 | TRBV9 | many | TGTGCCAGCAGCACCCGGACAGGGTTGAACACTGAAGCTTTCTTT | CASSTRTGLNTEAFF
- | TRBJ2-1 | TRBV20-1 | many | TGCAGTGCTAGAGATGTAGGGGACAATGAGCAGTTCTTC | CSARDVGDNEQFF
- | TRBJ2-1 | TRBV6-4 | many | TGTGCCAGCAGTGACTCGAAGGGTGAGCAGTTCTTC | CASSDSKGEQFF
- | TRBJ2-5 | TRBV5-1 | few | TGCGCCAGCAGCTTGGTCCAGTCTTCATTGCCGGAGACCCAGTACTTC | CASSLVQSSLPETQYF
- | TRBJ1-1 | TRBV11-2 | many | TGTGCCAGCAGCCTACCGTTAGGCAGCCAAGGCACTGAAGCTTTCTTT | CASSLPLGSQGTEAFF
- | TRBJ2-3 | TRBV7-8 | - | TGTGCCAGCAGCTTACCTTACGGGGGCGCGACAGATACGCAGTATTTT | CASSLPYGGATDTQYF
- | TRBJ2-5 | TRBV5-1 | many | TGCGCCAGCAGCCTGAAAGGGCGTAGGGAGACCCAGTACTTC | CASSLKGRRETQYF
- | TRBJ1-3 | TRBV4-3 | many | TGCGCCAGCAGCCAAGATCCCAGTCGGGTCGCGGGAAACACCATATATTTT | CASSQDPSRVAGNTIYF
TRBD2 | TRBJ2-5 | TRBV27 | - | TGTGCCAGCAGTCCGTATCCCGCGGGGGGGCAAGAGACCCAGTACTTC | CASSPYPAGGQETQYF
- | TRBJ1-1 | TRBV28 | few | TGTGCCAGCAATCCACCACTTGGCGACACTGAAGCTTTCTTT | CASNPPLGDTEAFF
- | TRBJ2-3 | TRBV4-3 | - | TGCGCCAGCAGCCAAGCGGGGGCCAATACAGATACGCAGTATTTT | CASSQAGANTDTQYF
- | TRBJ2-3 | TRBV18 | - | TGTGCCAGCTCACCTATGGGGGCGGGCCTCACAGATACGCAGTATTTT | CASSPMGAGLTDTQYF
TRBD1 | TRBJ2-7 | TRBV5-1 | - | TGCGCCAGCAGCTGGGGACAGACCCTTGTCTCCTACGAGCAGTACTTC | CASSWGQTLVSYEQYF
- | TRBJ2-7 | TRBV4-1 | many | TGCGCCAGCAGCCAAGGCCCTCCAGCGACCGAGCAGTACTTC | CASSQGPPATEQYF
TRBD1 | TRBJ1-2 | TRBV5-1 | - | TGCGCCAGCAGCCCGTCGGACAGGGGATGGTATGGCTACACCTTC | CASSPSDRGWYGYTF
- | TRBJ2-1 | TRBV19 | few | TGTGCCAGTAGTCCCCTGGGGGGCACCTACAATGAGCAGTTCTTC | CASSPLGGTYNEQFF
TRBD2 | TRBJ2-5 | TRBV24-1 | many | TGTGCCACCAGAGAGCCGGGGGGACGAGAGACCCAGTACTTC | CATREPGGRETQYF
- | TRBJ2-3 | TRBV5-1 | many | TGCGCCAGCAGCTTGACCACTCCGGGGACAGATACGCAGTATTTT | CASSLTTPGTDTQYF
- | TRBJ2-7 | TRBV29-1 | few | TGCAGCGTTGGGAGGGGGCTTCCGTACGAGCAGTACTTC | CSVGRGLPYEQYF
- | TRBJ2-7 | TRBV20-1 | many | TGCAGTGCTGGGGATACAGGGTTTGAGGCAGGCGAGCAGTACTTC | CSAGDTGFEAGEQYF
- | TRBJ1-1 | TRBV5-1 | many | TGCGCCAGCAGTCTTGGCCCAGGGAGTAACACTGAAGCTTTCTTT | CASSLGPGSNTEAFF
- | TRBJ2-1 | TRBV4-3 | many | TGCGCCAGCAGCCAAGAGGTAGGGCCCTACAATGAGCAGTTCTTC | CASSQEVGPYNEQFF
- | TRBJ1-5 | TRBV5-1 | - | TGCGCCAGCAGCTTAGAGGGATACTACAATCAGCCCCAGCATTTT | CASSLEGYYNQPQHF
- | TRBJ1-1 | TRBV9 | many | TGTGCCAGCAGCGTAGATGGGGACTTGAACACTGAAGCTTTCTTT | CASSVDGDLNTEAFF
- | TRBJ1-1 | TRBV28 | many | TGTGCCAGCGGGTTAAGGGGAAGGGGGAACACTGAAGCTTTCTTT | CASGLRGRGNTEAFF
- | TRBJ2-1 | TRBV29-1 | many | TGCAGCGTTGGGAATTACAATGAGCAGTTCTTC | CSVGNYNEQFF
- | TRBJ2-1 | TRBV9 | many | TGTGCCAGCAGCGTAGGACGATATGGGGACGGAAGTAATGAGCAGTTCTTC | CASSVGRYGDGSNEQFF
TRBD1 | TRBJ1-2 | TRBV2 | many | TGTGCCAGCAGCTACCGGACAGGGGGCGACGGCTACACCTTC | CASSYRTGGDGYTF
- | TRBJ2-3 | TRBV7-2 | many | TGTGCCAGCAGCTCCCACGTCAGGGTTACAGATACGCAGTATTTT | CASSSHVRVTDTQYF
- | TRBJ2-7 | TRBV23-1 | - | TGCGCCAGCAGTCAATGGTTCTGTCGCAGGGATCCATCCTACGAGCAGTACTTC | CASSQWFCRRDPSYEQYF
- | TRBJ1-1 | TRBV9 | many | TGTGCCAGCAGCTTTGACAGCACTGAAGCTTTCTTT | CASSFDSTEAFF
- | TRBJ2-7 | TRBV2 | many | TGTGCCAGCAGTGGGATCGAGCAGTACTTC | CASSGIEQYF
- | TRBJ1-6 | TRBV6-4 | many | TGTGCCAGCAGTGACGCCCGAGGCGGGAATTCACCCCTCCACTTT | CASSDARGGNSPLHF
TRBD1 | TRBJ2-7 | TRBV24-1 | - | TGTGCCTCCTGCCAGGGGGCCGACGAGCAGTACTTC | CASCQGADEQYF
- | TRBJ1-2 | TRBV11-2 | many | TGTGCCAGCAGCTTCGGGAAGGTTTCAGTGAATTATGGCTACACCTTC | CASSFGKVSVNYGYTF
- | TRBJ2-5 | TRBV28 | - | TGTGCCAGCAGGAACGTCATTAGGGAGACCCAGTACTTC | CASRNVIRETQYF
- | TRBJ1-2 | TRBV5-4 | many | TGTGCCAGCAGCTTGGAGTCAGGGAACTATGGCTACACCTTC | CASSLESGNYGYTF
- | TRBJ1-2 | TRBV7-6 | - | TGTGCCAGCAGCTTAGAGGGCAGGGCCCTGCCTAACTATGGCTACACCTTC | CASSLEGRALPNYGYTF
- | TRBJ2-7 | TRBV7-3 | many | TGTGCCAGCAGCTCCGGGACACCCTACGAGCAGTACTTC | CASSSGTPYEQYF
- | TRBJ2-7 | TRBV12-3/TRBV12-4 | - | TGTGCCAGCAGTTTACAAAACTCCTACGAGCAGTACTTC | CASSLQNSYEQYF
TRBD2 | TRBJ2-1 | TRBV7-2 | many | TGTGCCAGCAGCACCGGGACTAGCGCGAATGAGCAGTTCTTC | CASSTGTSANEQFF
- | TRBJ2-3 | TRBV5-1 | many | TGCGCCAGCACCTGGGGGGGCACAGATACGCAGTATTTT | CASTWGGTDTQYF
TRBD1 | TRBJ2-7 | TRBV9 | - | TGTGCCAGCAGCGTGGAGACAGGGTCCTACGAGCAGTACTTC | CASSVETGSYEQYF
TRBD1 | TRBJ1-5 | TRBV7-2 | few | TGTGCCAGCAGCTTAGGACAGGGGGGATATTATAGTCAGCCCCAGCATTTT | CASSLGQGGYYSQPQHF
- | TRBJ2-4 | TRBV28 | many | TGTGCCAGCAGTCTCGGGACGGTCGACAAAAACATTCAGTACTTC | CASSLGTVDKNIQYF